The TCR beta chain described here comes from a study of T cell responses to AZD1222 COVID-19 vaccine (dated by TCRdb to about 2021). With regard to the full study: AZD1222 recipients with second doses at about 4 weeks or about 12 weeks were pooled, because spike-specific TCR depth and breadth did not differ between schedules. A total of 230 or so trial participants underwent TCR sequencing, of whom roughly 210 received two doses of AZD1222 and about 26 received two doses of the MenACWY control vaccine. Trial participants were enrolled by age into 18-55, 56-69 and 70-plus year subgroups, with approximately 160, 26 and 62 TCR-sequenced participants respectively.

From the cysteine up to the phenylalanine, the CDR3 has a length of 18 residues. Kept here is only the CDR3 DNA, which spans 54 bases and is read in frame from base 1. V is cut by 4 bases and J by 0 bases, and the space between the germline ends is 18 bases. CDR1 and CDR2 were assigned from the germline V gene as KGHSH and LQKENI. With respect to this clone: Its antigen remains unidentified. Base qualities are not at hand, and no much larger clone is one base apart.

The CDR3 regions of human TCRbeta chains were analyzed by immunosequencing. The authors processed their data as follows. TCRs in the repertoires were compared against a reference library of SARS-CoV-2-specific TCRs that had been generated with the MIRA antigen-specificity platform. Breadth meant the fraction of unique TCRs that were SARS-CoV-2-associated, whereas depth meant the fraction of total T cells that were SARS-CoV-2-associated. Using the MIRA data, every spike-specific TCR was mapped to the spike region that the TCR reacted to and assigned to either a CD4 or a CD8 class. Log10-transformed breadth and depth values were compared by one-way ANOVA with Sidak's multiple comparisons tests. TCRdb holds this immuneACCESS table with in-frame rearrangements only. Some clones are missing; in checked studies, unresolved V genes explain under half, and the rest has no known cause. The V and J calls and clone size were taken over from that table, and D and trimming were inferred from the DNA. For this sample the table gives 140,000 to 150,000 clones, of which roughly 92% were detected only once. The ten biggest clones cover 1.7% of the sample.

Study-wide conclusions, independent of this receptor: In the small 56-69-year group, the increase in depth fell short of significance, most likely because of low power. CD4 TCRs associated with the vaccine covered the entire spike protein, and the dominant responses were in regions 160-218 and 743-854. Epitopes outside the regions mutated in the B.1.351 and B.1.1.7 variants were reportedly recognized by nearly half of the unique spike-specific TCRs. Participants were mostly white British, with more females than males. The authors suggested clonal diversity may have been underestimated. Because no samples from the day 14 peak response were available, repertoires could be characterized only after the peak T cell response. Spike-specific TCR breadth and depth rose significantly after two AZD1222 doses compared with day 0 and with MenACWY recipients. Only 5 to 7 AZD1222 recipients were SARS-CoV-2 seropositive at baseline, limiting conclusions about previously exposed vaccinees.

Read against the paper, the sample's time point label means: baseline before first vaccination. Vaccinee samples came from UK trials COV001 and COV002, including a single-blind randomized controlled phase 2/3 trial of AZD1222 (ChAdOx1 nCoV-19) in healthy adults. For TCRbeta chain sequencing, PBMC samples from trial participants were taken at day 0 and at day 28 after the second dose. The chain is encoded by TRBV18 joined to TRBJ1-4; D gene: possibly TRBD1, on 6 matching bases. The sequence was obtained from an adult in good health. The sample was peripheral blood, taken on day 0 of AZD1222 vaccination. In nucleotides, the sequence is TGTGCCAGCTCACGGGCTCGGGGGGCCCTTGCAACTAATGAAAAACTGTTTTTT. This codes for CASSRARGALATNEKLFF.